One and the same sample provided the 17 T cell receptor beta chains below, sequenced in a study of T cells after yellow fever vaccination. TCRdb itself ran the 5' RACE reads through MiXCR, one entry per CDR3 protein. The sample has about 430,000 distinct CDR3 sequences; approximately 18% are singletons. The sequencing here drew on PBMCs, taken before the yellow fever booster vaccination. Receptors were obtained from a man aged 18 to 29 who received the YFV17D yellow fever vaccine.

The chain is built from TRBV2 and TRBJ2-7; possible D gene TRBD2, 5 bases. In germline, CDR1 is SNHLY, CDR2 FYNNEI. CDR3 length: 11 residues. V was pared by 7 bases and J by 4 bases, with 8 bases between. The CDR3 loop reads CASNGEYEQYV. CDR3 DNA: TGTGCCAGCAACGGGGAGTACGAGCAGTACGTC.

In this sample, this clonotype turned up many times. The rearrangement links TRBV20-1 to TRBJ1-2; D is unresolved. Trimming shortened V by 6 bases and J by 0 bases, and 17 bases separated the two germline ends. The CDR3 spans 15 residues. Germline values: CDR1 DFQATT, CDR2 SNEGSKA (reference sequence). The CDR3 bases are TGCAGTGCGCGAAGGGTCGGTCCCGCTAACTATGGCTACACCTTC. Translated: CSARRVGPANYGYTF.

This clonotype was detected only a few times. The chain has TRBV7-2 and TRBJ2-1; 12 positions agree with TRBD2. CDR1 and CDR2 (germline): SGHTA, FQGNSA. Trimming removed 5 bases from V and 8 bases from J; junction bases left unmatched: 7. The CDR3 is made up of 15 amino acids. The CDR3 nucleotides are TGTGCCAGCAGCCCGCTAGCGGGGGGGCCCCATGAGCAGTTCTTC. Protein sequence: CASSPLAGGPHEQFF.

The chain is built from TRBV2 and TRBJ2-7; D is possibly TRBD1 (5 bases). Trimming pared 9 bases from V and 12 bases from J, leaving 15 bases between. CDR1 and CDR2 from the germline V gene are SNHLY and FYNNEI. This CDR3 has 10 residues. CDR3 sequence: CASQHAGLYV. The CDR3 DNA follows: TGTGCCAGTCAGCACGCAGGGCTGTACGTC.

This CDR3 reads CASSQPTSGGNTGELFF. The DNA for the CDR3 is TGTGCCAGCAGCCAGCCGACTAGCGGGGGAAACACCGGGGAGCTGTTTTTT. The chain links TRBV4-2 to TRBJ2-2; 12 nucleotides align to TRBD2. The CDR3 length is 17 residues. Germline V gene sequence: CDR1 LGHNA, CDR2 YNFKEQ. V trimming: 3 bases; J trimming: 2 bases; junction bases outside the gene matches: 4.

This clonotype has a handful of counts. The rearrangement uses TRBV7-9 and TRBJ2-1; the D gene is possibly TRBD1 (5 bases). Germline V lookup: CDR1 SEHNR, CDR2 FQNEAQ (reference sequence). The CDR3 runs to 14 residues. The germline V and J ends were trimmed by 6 bases and 9 bases, with 18 bases remaining between them. This CDR3 is CASSQHKGSTEQFF. DNA of the CDR3: TGTGCCAGCAGTCAACATAAGGGGTCGACTGAGCAGTTCTTC.

Many counts were recorded for this clonotype. V and J are TRBV15 and TRBJ2-5, with D uncertain. Trimming left V 1 base short and J 9 bases short, with 18 bases between. Germline CDR1 is LNHNV and CDR2 is YYDKDF (reference sequence). CDR3 length equals 15 residues. CDR3 coding DNA: TGTGCCACCAGCAGAGTCGAACTTCGCCAAGGGTCCCAGTACTTC. This translates into CATSRVELRQGSQYF.

The V and J genes are TRBV5-1 and TRBJ2-3, with D maybe TRBD2 (7 bases). The CDR3 has 15 residues. Deletions cut 1 base from V and 6 bases from J, with 15 bases between. The germline CDR1 and CDR2 sequences are SGHRS and YFSETQ. As DNA, the CDR3 is TGCGCCAGCAGCTTGTGGACTAGGGGGTCGGATACGCAGTATTTT. It codes for CASSLWTRGSDTQYF.

The chain uses TRBV12-3 or TRBV12-4 and TRBJ1-6, with D possibly matching TRBD1 (6 bases). V was cut by 5 bases and J by 10 bases, with 15 bases left in between. This CDR3 comprises 14 residues. CDR3 bases: TGTGCCAGCAGTCCCGAGGGGGGCCGATCACCCCTCCACTTT. Protein product: CASSPEGGRSPLHF.

V is TRBV20-1 and J is TRBJ2-7, with D unresolved. Germline CDR1 DFQATT, CDR2 SNEGSKA (reference sequence). The CDR3 has 14 amino acids. V was pared by 4 bases and J by 5 bases, with 18 bases between. Written as DNA, the CDR3 is TGCAGTGCTAACCCACGAGTGGGTTCACACGAGCAGTACTTC. Residues: CSANPRVGSHEQYF.

The chain carries TRBV29-1 and TRBJ2-1, with TRBD2 matching over 9 bases. The CDR3 consists of 14 residues. Germline trimming cut 4 bases from V and 9 bases from J; bases unmatched to any gene: 10. From germline, CDR1 is SQVTM and CDR2 ANQGSEA. The CDR3 spells CSVVPSGTVREQFF. CDR3 coding DNA: TGCAGCGTTGTTCCTAGCGGGACCGTCCGTGAGCAGTTCTTC.

The chain links TRBV3-1 to TRBJ2-5; no clear D. The germline V and J ends were trimmed by 4 bases and 5 bases, with 8 bases remaining between them. This CDR3 has 12 residues. Germline CDR1 LGHDT, CDR2 YNNKEL (reference sequence). CDR3 coding DNA: TGTGCCAGCAGCCTCATGGCGGAGACCCAGTACTTC. Translation gives CASSLMAETQYF.

Note on this clonotype: Given a much more abundant clone one base away, this may be a read error. J is TRBJ1-1 and V is TRBV7-3, with TRBD1 matching 9 bases. This CDR3 comprises 16 residues. Germline V gene lookup returns CDR1 SGHTA and CDR2 FQGTGA. DNA of the CDR3: TGTGCCAGCAGCTTTGGTGGTTTAGGGACAGGGACTGATGCTTTCTTT. This gives the protein CASSFGGLGTGTDAFF.

This clonotype showed up just a few times. V gene TRBV20-1 combines with J gene TRBJ2-7; D is ambiguous. The length of the CDR3 is 13 residues. From germline, CDR1 is DFQATT and CDR2 SNEGSKA (reference sequence). The ends were cut back, 0 bases at V and 6 bases at J, with 12 bases in the middle. The CDR3 DNA follows: TGCAGTGCTAGAGATATTGGGGAACCCGAGCAGTACGTC. Protein product: CSARDIGEPEQYV.

The chain employs TRBV5-6 and TRBJ2-7, with D unclear. Trimming stripped 1 base from V and 6 bases from J, with 11 bases between. Germline V gene lookup returns CDR1 SGHDT and CDR2 YYEEEE. This CDR3 has 13 residues. CDR3 region: CASSLSKGGEQYV. The CDR3 DNA sequence: TGTGCCAGCAGCTTGTCGAAGGGTGGCGAGCAGTACGTC.

This clonotype was recorded a few times. Relative to the germline gene, one junction end is altered; a read error may explain this. The CDR3 DNA follows: TGCGCCCCGGGCGTGCCGTTCGAGACCCAGTACTTC. It encodes CAPGVPFETQYF. The V call is TRBV6-2 or TRBV6-3, the J call TRBJ2-5; no clear D gene. The germline V gene encodes CDR1 MNHEY and CDR2 SVGEGT. The CDR3 sequence is 12 residues long.

This clonotype has more than one count but fewer than ten. V is TRBV6-6 and J is TRBJ2-3, with D maybe TRBD2 (6 bases). The CDR3 is made up of 16 amino acids. CDR1 and CDR2 from the germline V gene are MNHNY and SVGAGI (reference sequence). The V end lost 5 bases, the J end lost 4 bases, and 19 bases lay between the germline ends. This CDR3 reads CASSGRLEGTSDTQYF. The CDR3 DNA reads as TGTGCCAGCAGTGGTAGACTAGAGGGGACTTCAGATACGCAGTATTTT.